The rows below give T cell receptor beta chains drawn from one sample of a study of early stage breast cancer tumors. Sequencing used immunoSEQ multiplex PCR; TCRdb keeps in-frame clones, though not all of them. The data contain approximately 70,000 clones, 75% to 90% of them seen just once; the ten biggest clones take up 4.7%. The sequencing input was blood. The source is a person aged 35-55 years with breast cancer. Each CDR3 is given with its conserved first and last residue. A D gene is named only where the DNA matches it firmly. For some rows the clone size is stated as once, few or many, or as a class when expanded; others skip it.

j_gene: TRBJ2-1
d_gene: TRBD2
abundance: .
v_gene: TRBV6-7
CDR3aa: CASSYLPSGRVDEQFF
CDR3nt: TGTGCCAGCAGTTACCTCCCTAGCGGGAGGGTAGATGAGCAGTTCTTC

j_gene: TRBJ2-2
d_gene: TRBD1
abundance: many
v_gene: TRBV7-6
CDR3aa: CASSRQGDSGELFF
CDR3nt: TGTGCCAGCAGCCGACAGGGGGATTCTGGGGAGCTGTTTTTT

j_gene: TRBJ2-1
d_gene: TRBD2
abundance: .
v_gene: TRBV10-3
CDR3aa: CAISETSGRVSEQFF
CDR3nt: TGTGCCATCAGTGAGACTAGCGGGAGGGTTAGTGAGCAGTTCTTC

j_gene: TRBJ2-7
d_gene: .
abundance: .
v_gene: TRBV28
CDR3aa: CASGRAPTLGEQYF
CDR3nt: TGTGCCAGCGGTAGGGCCCCGACCCTAGGGGAGCAGTACTTC

j_gene: TRBJ2-7
d_gene: TRBD2
abundance: once
v_gene: TRBV5-5
CDR3aa: CASIPSGGGNYEQYF
CDR3nt: TGTGCCAGCATACCGTCGGGGGGGGGCAACTACGAGCAGTACTTC

j_gene: TRBJ2-2
d_gene: .
abundance: .
v_gene: TRBV9
CDR3aa: CASSVESYGELFF
CDR3nt: TGTGCCAGCAGCGTAGAGAGTTACGGGGAGCTGTTTTTT

j_gene: TRBJ2-7
d_gene: .
abundance: .
v_gene: TRBV18
CDR3aa: CASSPSAGSYEQYF
CDR3nt: TGTGCCAGCTCACCAAGTGCGGGATCCTACGAGCAGTACTTC

j_gene: TRBJ1-1
d_gene: .
abundance: few
v_gene: TRBV19
CDR3aa: CASSMLGQGNEAFF
CDR3nt: TGTGCCAGTAGTATGTTAGGCCAAGGGAACGAAGCTTTCTTT

j_gene: TRBJ2-1
d_gene: .
abundance: .
v_gene: TRBV21-1
CDR3aa: CAERGREWVNEQFF
CDR3nt: TGTGCCGAGCGGGGGCGGGAGTGGGTCAATGAGCAGTTCTTC

j_gene: TRBJ2-5
d_gene: .
abundance: .
v_gene: TRBV11-2
CDR3aa: CASSLIQETQYF
CDR3nt: TGTGCCAGCAGTCTCATCCAAGAGACCCAGTACTTC

j_gene: TRBJ1-1
d_gene: .
abundance: .
v_gene: TRBV7-3
CDR3aa: CASSLQSTGKNEAFF
CDR3nt: TGTGCCAGCAGCTTACAATCTACAGGGAAAAATGAAGCTTTCTTT

j_gene: TRBJ2-3
d_gene: TRBD2
abundance: .
v_gene: TRBV7-6
CDR3aa: CASSPFGLAGETDTQYF
CDR3nt: TGTGCCAGCAGCCCCTTCGGTTTAGCGGGAGAGACAGATACGCAGTATTTT

j_gene: TRBJ2-1
d_gene: .
abundance: once
v_gene: TRBV11-2
CDR3aa: CASSLDGSSYNEQFF
CDR3nt: TGTGCCAGCAGCTTAGACGGGAGCTCCTACAATGAGCAGTTCTTC

j_gene: TRBJ2-7
d_gene: TRBD2
abundance: .
v_gene: TRBV7-6
CDR3aa: CASSPRAELAGVQQYF
CDR3nt: TGTGCCAGCAGCCCCCGGGCGGAACTAGCGGGAGTACAGCAGTACTTC

j_gene: TRBJ1-1
d_gene: .
abundance: .
v_gene: TRBV27
CDR3aa: CASRTGWPMNTEAFF
CDR3nt: TGTGCCAGCAGAACCGGGTGGCCGATGAACACTGAAGCTTTCTTT

j_gene: TRBJ1-5
d_gene: TRBD1
abundance: .
v_gene: TRBV4-1
CDR3aa: CASSQDPLGQANQPQHF
CDR3nt: TGCGCCAGCAGCCAAGACCCCCTAGGACAGGCCAATCAGCCCCAGCATTTT

j_gene: TRBJ2-7
d_gene: .
abundance: .
v_gene: TRBV21-1
CDR3aa: CASSKASRTGGEEQYF
CDR3nt: TGTGCCAGCAGCAAAGCTAGTCGAACAGGGGGCGAAGAGCAGTACTTC

j_gene: TRBJ2-7
d_gene: .
abundance: .
v_gene: TRBV28
CDR3aa: CASTSVYGTYEQYF
CDR3nt: TGTGCCAGCACCTCCGTGTATGGGACCTACGAGCAGTACTTC

j_gene: TRBJ1-1
d_gene: .
abundance: few
v_gene: TRBV11-2
CDR3aa: CASSLDLVNTEAFF
CDR3nt: TGTGCCAGCAGCTTAGATCTTGTGAACACTGAAGCTTTCTTT

j_gene: TRBJ2-7
d_gene: .
abundance: few
v_gene: TRBV7-3
CDR3aa: CASSISEQYF
CDR3nt: TGTGCCAGCAGTATCTCCGAGCAGTACTTC

j_gene: TRBJ2-2
d_gene: TRBD1
abundance: .
v_gene: TRBV29-1
CDR3aa: CSVELPGTGGTGELFF
CDR3nt: TGCAGCGTTGAACTCCCCGGGACAGGGGGCACCGGGGAGCTGTTTTTT

j_gene: TRBJ1-2
d_gene: .
abundance: .
v_gene: TRBV29-1
CDR3aa: CSVALGLGYGYTF
CDR3nt: TGCAGCGTTGCCTTGGGGCTCGGCTATGGCTACACCTTC

j_gene: TRBJ2-2
d_gene: TRBD2
abundance: .
v_gene: TRBV5-4
CDR3aa: CASSLGLAGNTGELFF
CDR3nt: TGTGCCAGCAGCCTCGGACTAGCGGGAAACACCGGGGAGCTGTTTTTT

j_gene: TRBJ2-7
d_gene: TRBD1
abundance: .
v_gene: TRBV11-1
CDR3aa: CASSLGQGVRFAEQYF
CDR3nt: TGTGCCAGCAGCCTGGGACAGGGGGTGAGGTTCGCCGAGCAGTACTTC

j_gene: TRBJ1-2
d_gene: TRBD1
abundance: .
v_gene: TRBV6-4
CDR3aa: CASSDVGQGSGYTF
CDR3nt: TGTGCCAGCAGTGACGTCGGACAGGGCTCTGGCTACACCTTC

j_gene: TRBJ2-1
d_gene: TRBD2
abundance: .
v_gene: TRBV28
CDR3aa: CASRIAGGRNNEQFF
CDR3nt: TGTGCCAGCAGGATAGCGGGAGGCCGGAACAATGAGCAGTTCTTC